These 15 T cell receptor beta chains were sequenced from one sample in a study of vaccination effects on CD4 cells after COVID-19. These receptors are not linked to any known antigen. Before sequencing took place, the ViraFEST assay used viral peptide pools to expand antigen-specific CD4+ T cells. Following culture for about 11 days, CD4+ T cells were isolated. Vaccinated recipients, who were negative for nucleocapsid antibodies, had no history of SARS-CoV-2 infection. The repertoire was sequenced with immunoSEQ multiplex PCR; TCRdb's copy has only in-frame clones and lacks some. The profile shows tens of thousands of clones, 55% to 75% of them singletons. Sequencing used CD4+ T cells from PBMCs cultured with SARS-CoV-2 spike peptides, obtained before COVID-19 vaccination. These receptors were taken from a human donor who received a COVID-19 vaccine.

This clone was observed a single time. This sequence joins TRBV30 and TRBJ1-5; D ambiguous. The CDR3 runs to 14 residues. Between the trimmed V and J ends, which lost 2 bases and 0 bases, there was a span of 8 bases. Per the germline V gene, CDR1 is GTSNPN and CDR2 is SVGIG (reference sequence). CDR3 protein: CAWSNTDSNQPQHF. The CDR3 nucleotides read TGTGCCTGGAGTAACACAGATAGCAATCAGCCCCAGCATTTT.

This clone appeared a few times. This chain uses TRBV7-9 with TRBJ1-1; D perhaps matches TRBD1 (5 bases). Germline V gene lookup returns CDR1 SEHNR and CDR2 FQNEAQ (reference sequence). The CDR3 runs to 14 residues. V was trimmed by 5 bases and J by 1 base, leaving 11 bases between them. Here the CDR3 DNA reads TGTGCCAGCAGCACGGGACGGGAGAACACTGAAGCTTTCTTT. Amino acid sequence: CASSTGRENTEAFF.

The chain is built from TRBV4-2 and TRBJ2-3, with 10 nucleotides matching TRBD2. CDR3 size: 18 residues. Trimming took 0 bases from V and 0 from J; bases not matched to a gene: 6. The V gene's germline CDR1 is LGHNA and CDR2 YNFKEQ. The CDR3 coding sequence is TGTGCCAGCAGCCAAGATCCCCCTAGCGGGGGCAGCACAGATACGCAGTATTTT. Protein: CASSQDPPSGGSTDTQYF.

This chain joins TRBV15 and TRBJ1-2; the D gene is possibly TRBD1 (5 bases). The germline gives CDR1 LNHNV, CDR2 YYDKDF (reference sequence). V was trimmed by 1 base and J by 8 bases, leaving 17 bases between them. The CDR3 runs 15 residues. The CDR3 DNA sequence: TGTGCCACCAGCAGAGCCCGGGAGGCAGGGCGGGGCTACACCTTC. It codes for CATSRAREAGRGYTF.

This clone showed up just a few times. The gene calls are TRBV2 and TRBJ1-1; D is undetermined. V gave up 5 bases and J gave up 1 base, with 11 bases separating them. The CDR3 loop spans 14 amino acids. The V gene's germline CDR1 is SNHLY and CDR2 FYNNEI. DNA for the CDR3: TGTGCCAGCAGTCTTGAGTCGGGGAACACTGAAGCTTTCTTT. Translation gives CASSLESGNTEAFF.

V is TRBV2 and J is TRBJ1-1, with D uncertain. Germline V gene sequence: CDR1 SNHLY, CDR2 FYNNEI. The CDR3 length is 14 residues. V lost 2 bases and J lost 5, with 12 bases in between. CDR3 in amino acids: CASSERIKGTEAFF. The DNA of the CDR3 is TGTGCCAGCAGTGAACGTATCAAAGGGACTGAAGCTTTCTTT.

This rearrangement joins TRBV19 to TRBJ1-5; a possible D gene is TRBD1 (5 bases). Germline CDR1 reads LNHDA; CDR2 reads SQIVND (reference sequence). The CDR3 runs to 15 residues. V was pared by 4 bases and J by 0 bases, with 10 bases between. As DNA, the CDR3 is TGTGCCAGTAGTAAGGTGACAGATAGCAATCAGCCCCAGCATTTT. Residues: CASSKVTDSNQPQHF. Based on the CDR3 plus reference TRBV19 and TRBJ1-5, the full variable domain is DGGITQSPKYLFRKEGQNVTLSCEQNLNHDAMYWYRQDPGQGLRLIYYSQIVNDFQKGDIAEGYSVSREKKESFPLTVTSAQKNPTAFYLCASSKVTDSNQPQHFGDGTRLSIL.

This clone was seen a few times. This chain links TRBV7-8 with TRBJ2-7, with D unresolved. The germline V gene encodes CDR1 SGHVS and CDR2 FQNEAQ. The CDR3 is 14 amino acids. The V end was cut by 8 bases, the J end by 0 bases, with 14 bases between. The CDR3 DNA sequence: TGTGCCAGCGTAATGGACGGCTACTCCTACGAGCAGTACTTC. Protein product: CASVMDGYSYEQYF.

J is TRBJ1-4 and V is TRBV11-2; D possibly corresponds to TRBD1 (5 bases). The V gene's germline CDR1 is SGHAT and CDR2 FQNNGV. V was clipped by 6 bases and J by 10 bases, with 9 bases between them. The CDR3 has 11 residues. The CDR3 sequence is CASRSQGKLFF. CDR3 coding DNA: TGTGCCAGCAGGTCTCAGGGAAAACTGTTTTTT.

The chain uses TRBV7-2 and TRBJ1-2; D may be TRBD1 (5 bases). The CDR3 loop spans 16 amino acids. Germline V gene lookup returns CDR1 SGHTA and CDR2 FQGNSA. Trimming took 1 base from V and 0 from J, leaving 12 bases between them. The CDR3 region has the DNA TGTGCCAGCAGCTTAGTTGGGCAGGGAGCTAACTATGGCTACACCTTC. This codes for CASSLVGQGANYGYTF.

The chain links TRBV6-4 to TRBJ2-1, with 8 bases identical to TRBD2. CDR3 length: 15 residues. V gave up 3 bases and J gave up 2 bases; unmatched junction bases: 3. CDR1 and CDR2 from the germline V gene are MRHNA and SNTAGT. CDR3 DNA: TGTGCCAGCAGTGAGGCTAGCGGGCCCTACAATGAGCAGTTCTTC. It is translated as CASSEASGPYNEQFF.

The chain recombines TRBV14 with TRBJ2-1; 7 nucleotides match TRBD1. V dropped 1 base and J dropped 6; count of bases not matched to a gene: 9. The CDR3 loop spans 16 amino acids. From germline, CDR1 is SGHDN and CDR2 FVKESK. The CDR3 is CASSQAGRGFGNEQFF. DNA of the CDR3: TGTGCCAGCAGCCAAGCTGGCAGGGGGTTCGGCAATGAGCAGTTCTTC.

The chain uses TRBV7-2 and TRBJ2-3; D is uncertain. The CDR3 spans 12 residues. The V gene lost 4 bases and the J gene lost 5 bases, with 7 bases spanning the gap. Looked up from germline, CDR1 is SGHTA and CDR2 is FQGNSA. The DNA for the CDR3 is TGTGCCAGCAGCTCCCGCGGAGATACGCAGTATTTT. The encoded protein is CASSSRGDTQYF. The whole variable domain, filled in from reference TRBV7-2 and TRBJ2-3, reads GAGVSQSPSNKVTEKGKDVELRCDPISGHTALYWYRQSLGQGLEFLIYFQGNSAPDKSGLPSDRFSAERTGGSVSTLTIQRTQQEDSAVYLCASSSRGDTQYFGPGTRLTVL.

The rearrangement joins TRBV3-1 (or the pseudogene TRBV3-2) to TRBJ2-3; possibly TRBD1 for D (5 bases). This CDR3 comprises 12 residues. V was cut by 4 bases and J by 6 bases, with 8 bases left in between. CDR1 is LGHDT, CDR2 YNNKEL, per germline (reference sequence). The CDR3 coding sequence is TGTGCCAGCAGCCTCACAGGTGATACGCAGTATTTT. Protein sequence: CASSLTGDTQYF.

The chain employs TRBV7-2 and TRBJ1-1; D not resolved. CDR3 length: 12 residues. V gave up 1 base and J gave up 4 bases, with 4 bases separating them. CDR1 SGHTA and CDR2 FQGNSA come from the germline V gene. DNA for the CDR3: TGTGCCAGCAGCTTAGTCGTCACTGAAGCTTTCTTT. Its protein product is CASSLVVTEAFF. The full variable domain, with the rest looked up from reference TRBV7-2 and TRBJ1-1, is GAGVSQSPSNKVTEKGKDVELRCDPISGHTALYWYRQSLGQGLEFLIYFQGNSAPDKSGLPSDRFSAERTGGSVSTLTIQRTQQEDSAVYLCASSLVVTEAFFGQGTRLTVV.